This section outlines one TCR beta chain sequence together with its context. A much larger clone differs by one base, so this may be a read error. The culture paired 200,000 irradiated violet-dye-labeled stimulators with 200,000 CFSE-labeled responders. This sample stems from a study of graft-versus-host responses after intestinal transplantation. Across the whole study: Anti-thymocyte globulin induction was given to all recipients, followed by tacrolimus and steroids for around three years.

Libraries were prepared by immunoSEQ multiplex PCR; TCRdb keeps only in-frame clonotypes and omits some of them. The profile shows about 12,000 clones, 30% to 35% of them singletons. The germline V gene has CDR1 SGHNT and CDR2 YYREEE (reference sequence). The CDR3 is made up of 13 amino acids. V was pared by 4 bases and J by 3 bases, with 11 bases between. The rearrangement joins TRBV5-4 to TRBJ2-7; D gene unclear. Sequencing used alloreactive CD8+ T cells from a mixed lymphocyte reaction culture, obtained before intestinal transplant. The subset is: CFSE-low proliferating T cells sorted from roughly six-day pre-transplant mixed lymphocyte reaction (GvH or HvG direction). This TCR was sampled from a human patient who received an intestinal transplant. CDR3 in amino acids: CASSQVGSYEQYF. The CDR3 DNA follows: TGTGCCAGCAGCCAAGTAGGAAGCTACGAGCAGTACTTC.